One sample yielded the 30 T cell receptor beta chains listed below, sequenced in a study of T cell repertoires in ileal Crohn's disease. Time point reported: neoterminal ileum biopsy at postoperative endoscopy, about 6 months after surgery. Data came from immunoSEQ multiplex PCR; TCRdb stores just in-frame clones and leaves some out. The data hold more than 60,000 clones, with roughly 89% observed a single time. Sequenced sample: ileal tissue. These receptors were collected from an adult with Crohn's disease.

The chain couples TRBV7-2 to TRBJ2-7; TRBD2 agrees at 9 bases. V lost 0 bases to trimming and J lost 5 bases; unmatched junction nucleotides: 5. Germline-derived CDR1 and CDR2 are SGHTA and FQGNSA. CDR3 length: 15 amino acids. The CDR3 loop reads CASSLAFGTSNEQYF. CDR3 sequence (DNA): TGTGCCAGCAGCTTAGCGTTCGGGACTAGCAACGAGCAGTACTTC.

The CDR3 spells CASTLEATNEKLFF. For the CDR3, the DNA is TGTGCCAGCACCCTGGAGGCAACTAATGAAAAACTGTTTTTT. The chain couples TRBV28 to TRBJ1-4; no clear D. Germline V CDR1 and CDR2: MDHEN, SYDVKM. The CDR3 sequence is 14 residues long. The V end lost 7 bases, the J end lost 0 bases, and 9 bases lay between the germline ends.

The chain combines TRBV9 with TRBJ2-1, with TRBD2 as a possible D gene (6 bases). V lost 4 bases and J lost 9, with 14 bases in between. Per the germline V gene, CDR1 is SGDLS and CDR2 is YYNGEE. This CDR3 is 13 amino acids long. Here the CDR3 reads CASSMGDGGEQFF. As DNA, the CDR3 is TGTGCCAGCAGCATGGGGGACGGGGGTGAGCAGTTCTTC.

The rearrangement joins TRBV4-2 to TRBJ2-1, with D perhaps matching TRBD2 (6 bases). CDR1 and CDR2 from the germline V gene are LGHNA and YNFKEQ. The V end lost 0 bases, the J end lost 4 bases, and 13 bases lay between the germline ends. This CDR3 contains 16 residues. The CDR3: CASSQDFGGVYNEQFF. The CDR3 DNA is TGTGCCAGCAGCCAAGATTTCGGGGGTGTTTACAATGAGCAGTTCTTC.

V and J are TRBV29-1 and TRBJ2-2, with D perhaps matching TRBD1 (5 bases). The ends were cut back, 1 base at V and 5 bases at J, with 14 bases in the middle. Germline-derived CDR1 and CDR2 are SQVTM and ANQGSEA. The CDR3 has 15 amino acids. CDR3 region: CSVEGGQGGTGELFF. The CDR3 region has the DNA TGCAGCGTTGAAGGGGGTCAGGGTGGAACCGGGGAGCTGTTTTTT.

The chain recombines TRBV4-1 with TRBJ1-2; TRBD1 agrees at 8 bases. Germline assignment: CDR1 MGHRA and CDR2 YSYEKL. After removal of 0 bases from V and 6 bases from J, the junction contained 12 bases not matched to a gene. The CDR3 contains 17 residues. The CDR3 DNA reads TGCGCCAGCAGCCAAGATCCCAGCGACAGGGGCTACGATGGCTACACCTTC. Translation gives CASSQDPSDRGYDGYTF.

V usage is TRBV9 and J usage is TRBJ1-6, with D possibly TRBD1 on 5 matching bases. This CDR3 has 15 amino acids. Germline values: CDR1 SGDLS, CDR2 YYNGEE. V shed 2 bases and J shed 10 bases, with 16 bases lying between them. CDR3 amino acids: CASSVGNFQGSPLHF. DNA of the CDR3: TGTGCCAGCAGCGTCGGAAACTTTCAGGGATCACCCCTCCACTTT.

J is TRBJ2-1 and V is TRBV29-1; 11 nucleotides agree with TRBD2. The J segment lost 4 bases and the V segment lost 7 bases, leaving 12 bases of the junction unmatched. This CDR3 is 16 amino acids long. Per the germline V gene, CDR1 is SQVTM and CDR2 is ANQGSEA. CDR3: CSGAAKGLADYNEQFF. The CDR3 DNA sequence: TGCAGCGGAGCAGCTAAGGGACTAGCGGATTACAATGAGCAGTTCTTC.

This sequence joins TRBV15 and TRBJ1-1; no reliable D call. The germline V gene has CDR1 LNHNV and CDR2 YYDKDF (reference sequence). Trimming cost V 0 bases and J 4 bases, with 9 bases left between them. This CDR3 has 14 amino acids. This chain's CDR3 is CATSRDSPGTEAFF. The DNA of the CDR3 is TGTGCCACCAGCAGAGATTCGCCGGGCACTGAAGCTTTCTTT.

This sequence joins TRBV5-1 and TRBJ2-1; 9 bases line up with TRBD1. The CDR3 length is 15 residues. The V gene's germline CDR1 is SGHRS and CDR2 YFSETQ. With V trimmed by 4 bases and J by 7 bases, 9 bases remained unmatched. The CDR3 coding sequence is TGCGCCAGCAGCCCGGTAGGGACAGGGCATAATGAGCAGTTCTTC. Encoded protein: CASSPVGTGHNEQFF.

This clone was seen once. V gene TRBV6-1 combines with J gene TRBJ1-5; the D gene is possibly TRBD1 (5 bases). The CDR3 runs 14 residues. With 8 bases removed from V and 2 bases from J, the gap between germline ends came to 13 bases. The germline CDR1 and CDR2 sequences are MNHNS and SASEGT. The CDR3 DNA follows: TGTGCCAGCGCGCAGGGCATCGGCAATCAGCCCCAGCATTTT. Residues: CASAQGIGNQPQHF.

The count of this clone is one. The chain is built from TRBV29-1 and TRBJ2-1; D is uncertain. CDR3 size: 10 residues. Looked up from germline, CDR1 is SQVTM and CDR2 is ANQGSEA. The ends were cut back, 4 bases at V and 7 bases at J, with 5 bases in the middle. The CDR3 nucleotides read TGCAGCGTTGGCCAGAATGAGCAGTTCTTC. This sequence encodes CSVGQNEQFF.

The V and J genes are TRBV10-3 and TRBJ1-1; possible D gene TRBD1, 6 bases. The CDR3 runs 13 residues. V lost 6 bases and J 1 base, leaving 9 bases between the germline ends. Germline V gives CDR1 ENHRY, CDR2 SYGVKD. The CDR3, as DNA: TGTGCCATCAGGACGGGACAGAACACTGAAGCTTTCTTT. As protein: CAIRTGQNTEAFF.

CDR3 bases: TGTGCCAGCACCCCAAGCGGGAGGAAAGAGACCCAGTACTTC. Protein sequence: CASTPSGRKETQYF. The chain carries TRBV6-5 and TRBJ2-5; 9 bases match TRBD2. Looked up from germline, CDR1 is MNHEY and CDR2 is SVGAGI. V was clipped by 7 bases and J by 3 bases; unmatched bases: 6. This CDR3 spans 14 amino acids.

The chain links TRBV14 to TRBJ1-1; D is undetermined. The germline V gene encodes CDR1 SGHDN and CDR2 FVKESK. This CDR3 region has 16 residues. The V gene lost 3 bases and the J gene lost 0 bases, with 14 bases spanning the gap. The CDR3 DNA is TGTGCCAGCAGCCAGGACGTCGGACTGATGAACACTGAAGCTTTCTTT. Encoded protein: CASSQDVGLMNTEAFF.

V is TRBV27 and J is TRBJ2-3; 10 positions agree with TRBD2. CDR1 MNHEY and CDR2 SMNVEV come from the germline V gene (reference sequence). V lost 2 bases and J lost 4; bases outside the gene matches: 9. This CDR3 has 17 residues. CDR3 amino acids: CASSLAGSLAGADTQYF. The CDR3 nucleotides are TGTGCCAGCAGTTTAGCGGGGTCCCTAGCGGGAGCAGATACGCAGTATTTT.

The chain links TRBV9 to TRBJ2-1; D perhaps matches TRBD2 (5 bases). Trimming stripped 3 bases from V and 4 bases from J, with 8 bases between. The CDR3 totals 13 residues. Germline assignment: CDR1 SGDLS and CDR2 YYNGEE. CDR3 amino acids: CASSDGGYNEQFF. The CDR3, as DNA: TGTGCCAGCAGCGACGGAGGTTACAATGAGCAGTTCTTC.

The chain uses TRBV7-2 and TRBJ1-6; 9 bases line up with TRBD1. Trimming removed 4 bases from V and 10 bases from J; junction bases left unmatched: 5. This CDR3 has 14 amino acids. Germline loops: CDR1 SGHTA, CDR2 FQGNSA. Written as DNA, the CDR3 is TGTGCCAGCAGCTCCGGACAGGGGCAGTCACCCCTCCACTTT. Amino acid sequence: CASSSGQGQSPLHF.

The chain recombines TRBV5-4 with TRBJ1-4, with a weak D call TRBD1 (6 bases). This CDR3 contains 16 residues. V was trimmed by 0 bases and J by 5 bases, leaving 14 bases between them. Germline V CDR1 and CDR2: SGHNT, YYREEE (reference sequence). CDR3 coding DNA: TGTGCCAGCAGCTTGGGAGGCGGGGGGCAGAATGAAAAACTGTTTTTT. This translates into CASSLGGGGQNEKLFF.

The chain combines TRBV4-2 with TRBJ1-1; D might be TRBD1 (6 bases). Trimming left V 0 bases short and J 11 bases short, with 22 bases between. The CDR3 totals 16 residues. The germline CDR1 and CDR2 sequences are LGHNA and YNFKEQ. DNA of the CDR3: TGTGCCAGCAGCCAAGAAGGGGGACGGGCTTTAAGGGACGCTTTCTTT. As protein: CASSQEGGRALRDAFF.

The V gene is TRBV28, the J gene TRBJ1-2; 10 bases agree with TRBD1. CDR1 and CDR2 (germline): MDHEN, SYDVKM. Trimming cost V 6 bases and J 4 bases; bases outside gene matches: 8. The CDR3 contains 15 residues. In nucleotides, the CDR3 is TGTGCCAGCAGCCCTGCCCGGACAGGGGGCTATGGCTACACCTTC. It translates to CASSPARTGGYGYTF.

This chain joins TRBV6-1 and TRBJ2-7; 8 bases align to TRBD2. CDR3 size: 15 residues. The V gene end was trimmed by 8 bases and the J gene end by 5 bases; junction bases not matched to a gene: 14. Germline-derived CDR1 and CDR2 are MNHNS and SASEGT. The CDR3 sequence is CASVQTSGRSHEQYF. As DNA, the CDR3 is TGTGCCAGCGTCCAGACAAGCGGGAGATCCCACGAGCAGTACTTC.

This CDR3 is CASSEGTGRLYTEAFF. In nucleotides, the CDR3 is TGTGCCAGCAGCGAGGGGACAGGGAGATTGTACACTGAAGCTTTCTTT. This chain uses TRBV9 with TRBJ1-1; TRBD1 agrees at 9 bases. Germline V gene data show CDR1 as SGDLS and CDR2 as YYNGEE. The junction had 9 bases not matched to a gene; V was cut back by 3 bases and J by 3 bases. The CDR3 runs to 16 residues.

The genes are TRBV5-1 and TRBJ2-3; D unresolved. V was pared by 0 bases and J by 4 bases, with 9 bases between. CDR1 SGHRS and CDR2 YFSETQ come from the germline V gene. The CDR3 totals 14 residues. CDR3 in amino acids: CASSLGPQSDTQYF. The DNA of the CDR3 is TGCGCCAGCAGCTTGGGCCCTCAGTCAGATACGCAGTATTTT.

V gene TRBV4-1 combines with J gene TRBJ1-4; possibly TRBD1 for D (5 bases). The CDR3 is 14 amino acids. The germline V gene encodes CDR1 MGHRA and CDR2 YSYEKL. Trimming took off 3 bases at V and 8 bases at J, with 13 bases between the two ends. CDR3 loop: CASSHSPKGEKLFF. The CDR3 bases are TGCGCCAGCAGCCACTCCCCAAAGGGGGAAAAACTGTTTTTT.

This clone was picked up one time. The chain combines TRBV6-5 with TRBJ1-1, with D tentatively TRBD1 (6 bases). CDR1 and CDR2 (germline): MNHEY, SVGAGI. V lost 0 bases to trimming and J lost 9 bases, with 8 bases between them. The CDR3 has 12 amino acids. CDR3: CASSYSTGQAFF. The CDR3 DNA is TGTGCCAGCAGTTACTCAACAGGGCAAGCTTTCTTT.

This chain joins TRBV5-6 and TRBJ1-2, with D possibly matching TRBD1 (5 bases). The CDR3 runs 12 residues. The V gene lost 2 bases and the J gene lost 11 bases, with 13 bases spanning the gap. CDR1 and CDR2 (germline): SGHDT, YYEEEE. The CDR3 nucleotides are TGTGCCAGCAGCTTTAGGGGCAGGGATTACACCTTC. Encoded protein: CASSFRGRDYTF.

The chain links TRBV11-2 to TRBJ1-3; 7 bases line up with TRBD1. After removal of 5 bases from V and 4 bases from J, the junction contained 8 bases not matched to a gene. This CDR3 contains 15 residues. Germline V gene lookup returns CDR1 SGHAT and CDR2 FQNNGV. The CDR3 sequence is CASSRRGPSGNTIYF. The CDR3 DNA follows: TGTGCCAGCAGCAGGAGGGGGCCATCCGGAAACACCATATATTTT.

The chain employs TRBV5-4 and TRBJ2-7, with 7 nucleotides matching TRBD2. The CDR3 is 18 residues long. The V segment lost 3 bases and the J segment 1 base; nucleotides outside the gene matches: 16. Germline-derived CDR1 and CDR2 are SGHNT and YYREEE (reference sequence). CDR3 in DNA: TGTGCCAGCAGCTCGGGGGGAGGCTTAGGGGAGCAGTCCTACGAGCAGTACGTC. This translates into CASSSGGGLGEQSYEQYV.

V and J are TRBV9 and TRBJ2-6; TRBD1 agrees at 8 bases. This CDR3 spans 16 amino acids. V lost 3 bases, J lost 5 bases, and 7 bases stayed unmatched. Germline CDR1 SGDLS, CDR2 YYNGEE. The CDR3 DNA reads TGTGCCAGCAGCGCTGACAGGGGATTTCGGGCCAACGTCCTGACTTTC. This encodes CASSADRGFRANVLTF.